Each of the 30 T cell receptor beta chains below was sequenced from the same sample in a study of cytomegalovirus exposure and HLA in healthy donors. The primer mix had 60 Vbeta and 13 Jbeta primers. Sequencing used immunoSEQ multiplex PCR; TCRdb keeps in-frame clones, though not all of them. The sample shows approximately 150,000 clones, 84% of them seen only once. The sample consisted of PBMCs. These TCRs come from a girl aged 10 to 17 in good health and CMV-seropositive.

This chain links TRBV5-4 with TRBJ1-6; 8 bases line up with TRBD1. The CDR3 contains 15 residues. V lost 4 bases to trimming and J lost 11 bases; unmatched junction nucleotides: 11. The germline V gene has CDR1 SGHNT and CDR2 YYREEE (reference sequence). CDR3 region: CASSIGQGMNPPLHF. Here the CDR3 DNA reads TGTGCCAGCAGCATCGGACAGGGAATGAATCCACCCCTCCACTTT.

A word on this clone: The sample has other DNA sequences that encode this CDR3 too. V usage is TRBV19 and J usage is TRBJ1-1; D not certain. Looked up from germline, CDR1 is LNHDA and CDR2 is SQIVND (reference sequence). This CDR3 has 13 amino acids. Trimming shortened V by 3 bases and J by 0 bases, and 5 bases separated the two germline ends. The CDR3 DNA follows: TGTGCCAGTAGTATTGGAGTGAACACTGAAGCTTTCTTT. Translation: CASSIGVNTEAFF.

The chain recombines TRBV19 with TRBJ1-4; TRBD1 agrees at 10 bases. From germline, CDR1 is LNHDA and CDR2 SQIVND (reference sequence). V lost 5 bases to trimming and J lost 7 bases; unmatched junction nucleotides: 7. This CDR3 has 15 residues. CDR3: CASSDPTGGFEKLFF. The CDR3 region has the DNA TGTGCCAGTAGTGACCCGACAGGGGGCTTTGAAAAACTGTTTTTT.

This chain uses TRBV10-2 with TRBJ2-7; 9 positions match TRBD1. The length of the CDR3 is 14 residues. Looked up from germline, CDR1 is WSHSY and CDR2 is SAAADI. Trimming removed 6 bases from V and 2 bases from J; junction bases left unmatched: 5. The CDR3 coding sequence is TGCGCCAGCAGAACAGGGGGCGATACCTACGAGCAGTACTTC. It yields the protein CASRTGGDTYEQYF.

The gene calls are TRBV15 and TRBJ1-5, with 12 bases lining up with TRBD1. Germline loops: CDR1 LNHNV, CDR2 YYDKDF (reference sequence). The V gene end was trimmed by 3 bases and the J gene end by 6 bases; junction bases not matched to a gene: 6. The CDR3 is made up of 16 amino acids. CDR3 in DNA: TGTGCCACCAGCAGCCCGGGGACAGGGGGCGGTCAGCCCCAGCATTTT. Its translation is CATSSPGTGGGQPQHF.

This chain joins TRBV14 and TRBJ1-1, with D possibly TRBD1 on 6 matching bases. The CDR3 consists of 15 residues. V dropped 5 bases and J dropped 0 bases, with 13 bases sitting between them. Germline V gives CDR1 SGHDN, CDR2 FVKESK. The CDR3 DNA follows: TGTGCCAGCAGCGCAGAGGACAGCTTGAACACTGAAGCTTTCTTT. Its translation: CASSAEDSLNTEAFF.

Remarks on this clone: Other DNA sequences from this sample encode an identical CDR3 as well. The chain carries TRBV9 and TRBJ2-7, with TRBD2 as a possible D gene (5 bases). This CDR3 contains 14 residues. CDR1 SGDLS and CDR2 YYNGEE come from the germline V gene. The V end was cut by 0 bases, the J end by 1 base, with 8 bases between. The CDR3 loop reads CASSVVSGSYEQYF. The CDR3 coding sequence is TGTGCCAGCAGCGTAGTCTCGGGGTCCTACGAGCAGTACTTC.

This clone was observed a single time. The CDR3 DNA follows: TGTGCCAGCAGCTTGGGAAGGGGCGCTGGAAACACCATATATTTT. This gives the protein CASSLGRGAGNTIYF. The rearrangement links TRBV7-6 to TRBJ1-3, with D possibly TRBD1 on 5 matching bases. This CDR3 contains 15 residues. V was clipped by 3 bases and J by 2 bases, with 11 bases between them. Germline V lookup: CDR1 SGHVS, CDR2 FNYEAQ.

The V gene is TRBV19, the J gene TRBJ2-1, with a possible D match to TRBD2 (7 bases). Germline CDR1 is LNHDA and CDR2 is SQIVND (reference sequence). CDR3 length: 19 amino acids. Trimming shortened V by 10 bases and J by 1 base, and 29 bases separated the two germline ends. The CDR3 here is CATSRRGGDLLRSYNEQFF. CDR3 coding DNA: TGTGCCACTTCTAGGAGGGGGGGGGATCTCCTAAGATCCTACAATGAGCAGTTCTTC. The full variable domain, its missing parts supplied by reference TRBV19 and TRBJ2-1, is DGGITQSPKYLFRKEGQNVTLSCEQNLNHDAMYWYRQDPGQGLRLIYYSQIVNDFQKGDIAEGYSVSREKKESFPLTVTSAQKNPTAFYLCATSRRGGDLLRSYNEQFFGPGTRLTVL.

The genes are TRBV6-6 and TRBJ1-5; D not resolved. Trimming left V 2 bases short and J 7 bases short, with 12 bases between. Germline CDR1 MNHNY, CDR2 SVGAGI (reference sequence). This CDR3 is built from 14 residues. The CDR3 loop is CASSYGLGRQPQHF. The CDR3 DNA sequence: TGTGCCAGCAGTTACGGCTTGGGCAGACAGCCCCAGCATTTT.

The chain is built from TRBV2 and TRBJ1-4; D unclear. The V and J ends lost 8 bases and 8 bases respectively, with 12 bases between them. The CDR3 covers 12 residues. Germline loops: CDR1 SNHLY, CDR2 FYNNEI. DNA for the CDR3: TGTGCCAGCGAGGCGTCAGACGAAAAACTGTTTTTT. Translated: CASEASDEKLFF. Supplemented by reference TRBV2 and TRBJ1-4, the full variable domain reads EPEVTQTPSHQVTQMGQEVILRCVPISNHLYFYWYRQILGQKVEFLVSFYNNEISEKSEIFDDQFSVERPDGSNFTLKIRSTKLEDSAMYFCASEASDEKLFFGSGTQLSVL.

V and J are TRBV11-3 and TRBJ1-2, with 10 bases lining up with TRBD1. The germline V gene has CDR1 SGHNT and CDR2 YENEEA. The CDR3 consists of 19 residues. Unmatched junction bases numbered 23, after V lost 5 bases and J lost 8 bases. The CDR3 sequence is CASSRQGRTGGPFEEGYTF. The CDR3 bases are TGTGCCAGCAGCCGACAAGGACGGACAGGGGGACCCTTTGAGGAGGGCTACACCTTC. The full variable domain, rest sourced from reference TRBV11-3 and TRBJ1-2, is EAGVVQSPRYKIIEKKQPVAFWCNPISGHNTLYWYLQNLGQGPELLIRYENEEAVDDSQLPKDRFSAERLKGVDSTLKIQPAELGDSAVYLCASSRQGRTGGPFEEGYTFGSGTRLTVV.

This clone was seen more than once but under ten times. The genes are TRBV13 and TRBJ1-3; D unresolved. With 0 bases removed from V and 0 bases from J, the gap between germline ends came to 3 bases. The CDR3 is 14 amino acids. Per the germline V gene, CDR1 is PRHDT and CDR2 is FYEKMQ (reference sequence). The CDR3 coding sequence is TGTGCCAGCAGCTTAGGGAGCTCTGGAAACACCATATATTTT. Encoded protein: CASSLGSSGNTIYF.

The rearrangement uses TRBV19 and TRBJ1-3; 7 bases map to TRBD1. Per the germline V gene, CDR1 is LNHDA and CDR2 is SQIVND (reference sequence). The CDR3 contains 15 residues. V gave up 6 bases and J gave up 2 bases; unmatched junction bases: 7. CDR3: CASSDDRVPGNTIYF. The CDR3 DNA follows: TGTGCCAGTAGCGACGACAGGGTCCCTGGAAACACCATATATTTT.

The chain recombines TRBV7-9 with TRBJ1-4; D is perhaps TRBD1 (5 bases). CDR1 and CDR2 from the germline V gene are SEHNR and FQNEAQ (reference sequence). The V gene lost 4 bases and the J gene lost 8 bases, with 14 bases spanning the gap. The CDR3 spans 14 residues. Here the CDR3 reads CASSYRQGNEKLFF. The CDR3 DNA sequence: TGTGCCAGCAGCTACCGGCAGGGAAACGAAAAACTGTTTTTT. The whole variable domain, filled in from reference TRBV7-9 and TRBJ1-4, reads DTGVSQNPRHKITKRGQNVTFRCDPISEHNRLYWYRQTLGQGPEFLTYFQNEAQLEKSRLLSDRFSAERPKGSFSTLEIQRTEQGDSAMYLCASSYRQGNEKLFFGSGTQLSVL.

The chain joins TRBV15 to TRBJ2-1; TRBD2 matches 7 bases. Looked up from germline, CDR1 is LNHNV and CDR2 is YYDKDF (reference sequence). This CDR3 has 17 residues. The junction had 8 bases not matched to a gene; V was cut back by 0 bases and J by 3 bases. The CDR3 DNA is TGTGCCACCAGCAGAGATAGGGAGTGGGGGGGCTACAATGAGCAGTTCTTC. Translating gives CATSRDREWGGYNEQFF.

The rearrangement joins TRBV9 to TRBJ2-5; 10 positions match TRBD2. J gave up 2 bases and V 1 base, and 2 bases lay outside the gene matches. Per the germline V gene, CDR1 is SGDLS and CDR2 is YYNGEE. This CDR3 has 15 amino acids. Here the CDR3 DNA reads TGTGCCAGCAGCGTAAAAGCGGGGGGGCAAGAGACCCAGTACTTC. Protein sequence: CASSVKAGGQETQYF.

Notes on this clone: Other DNA sequences in the sample encode the same CDR3. The rearrangement joins TRBV7-2 to TRBJ2-7, with 8 nucleotides matching TRBD1. Trimming at V came to 5 bases and at J to 0 bases, leaving 3 bases not matched to a gene. There are 14 residues in the CDR3. Per the germline V gene, CDR1 is SGHTA and CDR2 is FQGNSA. The CDR3 loop reads CASSPGTGSYEQYF. The CDR3 nucleotides are TGTGCCAGCAGCCCCGGGACAGGCTCCTACGAGCAGTACTTC.

The CDR3 DNA reads TGTGCCATCAGTAGCATGACAGGGGTCCCCCTCTACGAGCAGTACTTC. It yields the protein CAISSMTGVPLYEQYF. This rearrangement joins TRBV10-3 to TRBJ2-5; TRBD1 aligns across 8 bases. Matching the DNA end better, TRBJ2-7 makes the J call doubtful. Germline assignment: CDR1 ENHRY and CDR2 SYGVKD. There are 16 residues in the CDR3.

This chain joins TRBV29-1 and TRBJ1-3; possibly TRBD1 for D (6 bases). The germline gives CDR1 SQVTM, CDR2 ANQGSEA. Trimming cost V 2 bases and J 5 bases, with 16 bases left between them. The CDR3 consists of 15 residues. Here the CDR3 reads CSVELLAGDRNTIYF. The CDR3 DNA sequence: TGCAGCGTTGAATTGTTGGCAGGGGACCGAAACACCATATATTTT.

This chain joins TRBV21-1 and TRBJ2-7; TRBD1 is the table's D call and was not checked against the DNA. TRBV21-1 counts as a pseudogene. This CDR3 has 16 residues. As DNA, the CDR3 is TGTGCCAGCAGCAAAGTCGGGGACAGGGCCTCCTACGAGCAGTACTTC. This sequence encodes CASSKVGDRASYEQYF.

In regard to this clone: Different DNA sequences within this sample yield the same CDR3. The V call is TRBV29-1, the J call TRBJ1-1; D not resolved. Germline V gene data show CDR1 as SQVTM and CDR2 as ANQGSEA. CDR3 length: 10 amino acids. CDR3 in DNA: TGCAGTGCAGGGAACACTGAAGCTTTCTTT. Translated: CSAGNTEAFF. Supplemented by reference TRBV29-1 and TRBJ1-1, the full variable domain reads SAVISQKPSRDICQRGTSLTIQCQVDSQVTMMFWYRQQPGQSLTLIATANQGSEATYESGFVIDKFPISRPNLTFSTLTVSNMSPEDSSIYLCSAGNTEAFFGQGTRLTVV.

The chain is built from TRBV12-5 and TRBJ1-1; 8 positions match TRBD1. CDR1 is LGHNT and CDR2 is FRNRAP in the germline V gene. J lost 2 bases, V lost 3 bases, and 11 bases had no gene match. This CDR3 has 17 residues. In DNA form, the CDR3 reads TGTGCTAGTGGTTTAGGGTCCGGGACAGGTCTTAACACTGAAGCTTTCTTT. Residues: CASGLGSGTGLNTEAFF.

The V call is TRBV18, the J call TRBJ2-5; 10 nucleotides match TRBD1. The CDR3 contains 14 residues. Germline CDR1 is KGHSH and CDR2 is LQKENI. The V and J ends lost 3 bases and 3 bases, in that order; junction bases with no gene match: 1. The DNA for the CDR3 is TGTGCCAGCTCACCGGGACAGGGGAAAGAGACCCAGTACTTC. It is translated as CASSPGQGKETQYF.

The V gene is TRBV11-3, the J gene TRBJ1-3; 9 bases align to TRBD1. Germline CDR1 is SGHNT and CDR2 is YENEEA. The CDR3 sequence is 20 residues long. The V gene end was trimmed by 5 bases and the J gene end by 0 bases; junction bases not matched to a gene: 17. The CDR3 nucleotides read TGTGCCAGCAGCGCCCCCGGGACAGGGCCCCCGTCTTTCTCTGGAAACACCATATATTTT. This sequence encodes CASSAPGTGPPSFSGNTIYF.

The rearrangement uses TRBV6-1 and TRBJ1-5; maybe TRBD1 (6 bases). Germline-derived CDR1 and CDR2 are MNHNS and SASEGT. The CDR3 length is 16 residues. Trimming pared 0 bases from V and 0 bases from J, leaving 9 bases between. For the CDR3, the DNA is TGTGCCAGCAGTGAAGCTAACAGGGTTAGCAATCAGCCCCAGCATTTT. It yields the protein CASSEANRVSNQPQHF.

The chain couples TRBV15 to TRBJ1-4; D might be TRBD1 (6 bases). V was clipped by 1 base and J by 7 bases, with 13 bases between them. The CDR3 is 15 amino acids. The V gene's germline CDR1 is LNHNV and CDR2 YYDKDF (reference sequence). The CDR3 DNA reads as TGTGCCACCAGCAGAGCCACAGGGCGGGTTGAAAAACTGTTTTTT. Its translation is CATSRATGRVEKLFF.

This chain links TRBV4-1 with TRBJ2-1; the match to TRBD2 covers 8 bases. Losses at the gene ends were 6 bases for V and 4 bases for J; bases not matched to a gene: 8. This CDR3 has 15 amino acids. Germline CDR1 reads MGHRA; CDR2 reads YSYEKL. The CDR3 sequence: CASRGFGGDYNEQFF. The CDR3 DNA follows: TGCGCCAGCAGGGGGTTCGGGGGGGATTACAATGAGCAGTTCTTC.

The chain has TRBV6-1 and TRBJ1-5; D call uncertain. Trimming removed 0 bases from V and 6 bases from J, with 12 bases in between. The CDR3 length is 15 residues. Germline assignment: CDR1 MNHNS and CDR2 SASEGT. As DNA, the CDR3 is TGTGCCAGCAGTGAAGCCTTGGAGGGCGCTCAGCCCCAGCATTTT. Translating it yields CASSEALEGAQPQHF.

The rearrangement joins TRBV27 to TRBJ1-5; D gene ambiguous. Germline CDR1 MNHEY, CDR2 SMNVEV (reference sequence). The CDR3 contains 12 residues. V lost 6 bases and J lost 5, with 8 bases in between. This CDR3 is CASSHRDQPQHF. In nucleotides, the CDR3 is TGTGCCAGCAGCCACAGAGATCAGCCCCAGCATTTT.